A single sample gave rise to the 8 T cell receptor beta chains below, sequenced in a study of shared clonotypes between healthy human individuals. TCRdb's copy holds only in-frame clones and misses some; the assay was immunoSEQ multiplex PCR. The sample lists hundreds of thousands of clones, approximately 90% seen once, with 24% in the top ten. Naive CD8 cells were CD45RO-negative, positively selected for CCR7, excluding terminally differentiated effector memory CD45RA+ cells. The sequenced sample consisted of naive CD8+ T cells sorted from blood. These receptors were collected from a young man in good health.

The V call is TRBV11-2, the J call TRBJ2-6, with D perhaps matching TRBD1 (5 bases). The length of the CDR3 is 16 residues. V was cut by 1 base and J by 1 base, with 8 bases left in between. In germline, CDR1 is SGHAT, CDR2 FQNNGV. The CDR3 spells CASSLAPGSGANVLTF. Here the CDR3 DNA reads TGTGCCAGCAGCTTAGCGCCAGGGTCTGGGGCCAACGTCCTGACTTTC.

The chain combines TRBV14 with TRBJ2-1, with unresolved D. V was cut by 4 bases and J by 10 bases, with 14 bases left in between. CDR1 and CDR2 (germline): SGHDN, FVKESK. The CDR3 is 13 residues long. The CDR3 DNA is TGTGCCAGCAGCCCCTCAAACTTTAGGGAGCAGTTCTTC. It translates to CASSPSNFREQFF.

This chain uses TRBV7-9 with TRBJ1-1; D is uncertain. This CDR3 contains 14 residues. The germline CDR1 and CDR2 sequences are SEHNR and FQNEAQ (reference sequence). V lost 6 bases and J 4 bases, leaving 15 bases between the germline ends. The CDR3 region is CASRGGPPATEAFF. The CDR3, as DNA: TGTGCCAGCAGGGGCGGGCCTCCCGCCACTGAAGCTTTCTTT. Using reference TRBV7-9 and TRBJ1-1 for the parts outside the CDR3, the full variable domain is DTGVSQNPRHKITKRGQNVTFRCDPISEHNRLYWYRQTLGQGPEFLTYFQNEAQLEKSRLLSDRFSAERPKGSFSTLEIQRTEQGDSAMYLCASRGGPPATEAFFGQGTRLTVV.

V gene TRBV6-1 combines with J gene TRBJ2-7; D ambiguous. The germline V and J ends were trimmed by 4 bases and 5 bases, with 12 bases remaining between them. CDR1 is MNHNS and CDR2 is SASEGT in the germline V gene. CDR3 size: 13 residues. The CDR3 protein is CASSVTVPDEQYF. Written as DNA, the CDR3 is TGTGCCAGCAGTGTTACGGTTCCCGACGAGCAGTACTTC.

The chain uses TRBV27 and TRBJ1-2, with D tentatively TRBD1 (5 bases). The CDR3 consists of 14 residues. Germline-derived CDR1 and CDR2 are MNHEY and SMNVEV (reference sequence). The ends were cut back, 6 bases at V and 2 bases at J, with 13 bases in the middle. The CDR3: CASSPGLTNYGYTF. CDR3 nucleotide sequence: TGTGCCAGCAGCCCAGGGTTGACCAACTATGGCTACACCTTC.

The chain employs TRBV14 and TRBJ2-3; 9 bases agree with TRBD2. There are 15 residues in the CDR3. Trimming at V came to 4 bases and at J to 2 bases, leaving 4 bases not matched to a gene. Germline V gene lookup returns CDR1 SGHDN and CDR2 FVKESK. CDR3 nucleotide sequence: TGTGCCAGCAGCCGGGGACTAGCAGCCACAGATACGCAGTATTTT. Its translation: CASSRGLAATDTQYF.

This chain links TRBV29-1 with TRBJ2-2, with 9 bases aligning to TRBD2. The CDR3 spans 17 residues. J was trimmed by 3 bases and V by 0 bases; bases with no gene match: 8. The germline gives CDR1 SQVTM, CDR2 ANQGSEA. The CDR3 DNA reads TGCAGCGTTGAAGAGGTTAGCGGGAGTTCTTACACCGGGGAGCTGTTTTTT. It specifies CSVEEVSGSSYTGELFF.

The chain combines TRBV2 with TRBJ2-1; D call uncertain. CDR1 is SNHLY and CDR2 is FYNNEI in the germline V gene. The CDR3 runs to 13 residues. Trimming took 7 bases from V and 3 from J, leaving 10 bases between them. The CDR3 DNA reads TGTGCCAGCATGGAGAGAGACTACAATGAGCAGTTCTTC. Protein sequence: CASMERDYNEQFF.